What follows describes a single TCR beta chain. Its specificity is not known. These data come from a study of Tregs in tolerant kidney transplant recipients. Findings and caveats of the study: Findings come from small patient numbers and require larger validation. Biological reproducibility was not directly addressed in this study.

The nonmyeloablative bone marrow transplants came from related graft donors, with transient mixed chimerism. Unstimulated regulatory T cells (CD4+CD25+CD127-), CD4+CD25- non-regulatory cells, CD4 and CD8 cells were FACS-sorted from thawed PBMCs. Using immunoSEQ multiplex PCR, the repertoire was profiled, and TCRdb retains in-frame clones only, with some absent. The table records 95,000 or so clones, approximately 93% of them present only once. The clonotype comes from a human patient who received a combined kidney and bone marrow transplant. The graft donor may be the source of some T cells. Sequencing used CD4+ T cells from blood (PBMCs), obtained 12 months after the transplant.

CDR3 protein: CKTLRADTQYF. The CDR3 DNA reads as TGCAAGACTTTACGTGCAGATACGCAGTATTTT. This chain connects TRBV20-1 to TRBJ2-3, with D uncertain. The CDR3 contains 11 residues. Germline V gives CDR1 DFQATT, CDR2 SNEGSKA (reference sequence).